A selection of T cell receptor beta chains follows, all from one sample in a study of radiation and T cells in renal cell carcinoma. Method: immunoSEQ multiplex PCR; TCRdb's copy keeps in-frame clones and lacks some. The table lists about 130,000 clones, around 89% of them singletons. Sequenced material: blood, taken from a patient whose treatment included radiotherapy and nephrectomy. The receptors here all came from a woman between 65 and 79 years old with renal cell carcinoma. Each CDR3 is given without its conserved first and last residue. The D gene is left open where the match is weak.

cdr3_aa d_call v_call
ASSVDRRGNIQY NA TRBV9
ASSPRGLGGKSNYGYT TRBD1 TRBV28
AWRRGQSTEAF TRBD1 TRBV30
ASTSPRENTEAF NA TRBV5-1
ASSRTEPVTEAF NA TRBV5-4
ASSPDQGSTEAF NA TRBV7-7
ASSLQDLGNTIY NA TRBV28
ASSRPGTDTQY NA TRBV6-6
ASSQGLAGEETQY TRBD2 TRBV4-2
SARGGTEAF NA TRBV20-1
ASGGITGTQY NA TRBV6-1
ASSLGQGGLSGYT NA TRBV5-6
ASSLRTGSPGELF NA TRBV5-4
ASSENRLYGYT NA TRBV6-1
ASSYNPDLGNTIY NA TRBV6-5
ASSVREWTEINQPQH NA TRBV6-1
ASSLDQATTGELF NA TRBV5-1
ASSIIWNTEAF NA TRBV19
ASSFRQAGANVLT NA TRBV5-6
ASSLETEEF NA TRBV5-1
ASTVQGSTDTQY NA TRBV28
ASSVGRQGEQY NA TRBV5-8
ASSLEGDNGYT NA TRBV5-6
ASSLLRTGNSPLH NA TRBV11-2
ASSDDRPNEKLF NA TRBV5-5
ASTRSALLRGGYT NA TRBV2
ASSYSGGANYGYT NA TRBV6-5
ASSFGTSGRDTQY TRBD2 TRBV7-2
ASSLVSGSSYNEQF NA TRBV7-2
ASSRGPGETQY NA TRBV6-4
ASSSTPWVGYT NA TRBV14
ASSVIPGQGTGELF TRBD1 TRBV19
ATVLAQNTGELF NA TRBV6-1
ASSFSTGMNTEAF TRBD1 TRBV27
ASSLAPGTTEAF NA TRBV5-1
ASSPSGRTSYEQY NA TRBV27
ASSSRLRPNEKLF NA TRBV28